This TCR beta chain was sequenced during a study of T cell repertoires in aging, cancer and after chemotherapy. Study summary: About 9 million TCR reads were in the whole dataset.

A remark on this clonotype: Its antigen remains unknown.

Peripheral blood genomic DNA, not sorted cells or RNA, was the template. Rearranged V-D-J TRB sequences were amplified with a mixed TRB-A/B primer pool. TCRdb reprocessed the multiplex PCR reads via MiXCR and lists one record per CDR3 protein. The profile shows around 12,000 distinct CDR3 sequences, roughly 36% of them singletons. The V end lost 5 bases, the J end lost 6 bases, and 17 bases lay between the germline ends. This CDR3 region has 15 residues. Germline V gene data show CDR1 as SGHTA and CDR2 as FQGNSA. Broader study findings: In each cancer cohort, median generation probability increased across chemotherapy, suggesting thymic output rebounded. Untreated cancer patients had significantly lower blood TCR diversity than age-matched healthy donors. Healthy donors lost TCR diversity with age mainly through richness, cancer patients through richness and evenness.

Input material: blood. The TCR was taken from a human donor in good health. The donor label of this sample is uncertain. This rearrangement joins TRBV7-2 to TRBJ2-1; D perhaps matches TRBD1 (5 bases). This CDR3 is CASSRRVVMSNEQFF. CDR3 in DNA: TGTGCCAGCAGCCGCAGGGTCGTTATGAGCAATGAGCAGTTCTTC.